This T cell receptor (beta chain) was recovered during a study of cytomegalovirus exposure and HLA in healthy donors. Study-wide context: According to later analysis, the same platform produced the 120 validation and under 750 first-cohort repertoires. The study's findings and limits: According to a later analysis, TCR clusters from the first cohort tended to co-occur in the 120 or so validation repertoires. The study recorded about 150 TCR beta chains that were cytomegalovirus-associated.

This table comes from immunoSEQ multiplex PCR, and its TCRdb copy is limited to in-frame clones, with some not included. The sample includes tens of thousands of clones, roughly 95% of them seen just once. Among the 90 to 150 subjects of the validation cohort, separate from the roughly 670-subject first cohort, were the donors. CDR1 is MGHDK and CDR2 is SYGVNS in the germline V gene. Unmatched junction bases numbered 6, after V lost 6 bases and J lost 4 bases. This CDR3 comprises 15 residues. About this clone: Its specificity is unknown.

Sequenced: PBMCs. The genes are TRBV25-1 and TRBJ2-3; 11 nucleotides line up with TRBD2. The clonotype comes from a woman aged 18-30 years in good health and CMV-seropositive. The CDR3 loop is CASSPLAGGADTQYF. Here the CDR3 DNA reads TGTGCCAGCAGCCCGCTAGCGGGAGGCGCAGATACGCAGTATTTT.